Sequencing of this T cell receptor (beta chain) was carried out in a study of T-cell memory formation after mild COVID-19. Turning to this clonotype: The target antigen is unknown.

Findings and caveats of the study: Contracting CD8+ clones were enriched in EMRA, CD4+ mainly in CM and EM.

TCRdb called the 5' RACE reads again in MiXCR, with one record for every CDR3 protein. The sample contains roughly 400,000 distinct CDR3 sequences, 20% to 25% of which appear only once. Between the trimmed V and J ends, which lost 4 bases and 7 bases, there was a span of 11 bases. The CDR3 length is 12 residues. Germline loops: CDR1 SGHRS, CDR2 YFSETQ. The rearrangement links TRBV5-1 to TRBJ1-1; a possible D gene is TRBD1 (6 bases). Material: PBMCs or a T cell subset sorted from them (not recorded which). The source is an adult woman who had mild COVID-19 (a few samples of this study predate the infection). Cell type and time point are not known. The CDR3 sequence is CASSPQGIEAFF. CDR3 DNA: TGCGCCAGCAGCCCCCAGGGGATTGAAGCTTTCTTT.